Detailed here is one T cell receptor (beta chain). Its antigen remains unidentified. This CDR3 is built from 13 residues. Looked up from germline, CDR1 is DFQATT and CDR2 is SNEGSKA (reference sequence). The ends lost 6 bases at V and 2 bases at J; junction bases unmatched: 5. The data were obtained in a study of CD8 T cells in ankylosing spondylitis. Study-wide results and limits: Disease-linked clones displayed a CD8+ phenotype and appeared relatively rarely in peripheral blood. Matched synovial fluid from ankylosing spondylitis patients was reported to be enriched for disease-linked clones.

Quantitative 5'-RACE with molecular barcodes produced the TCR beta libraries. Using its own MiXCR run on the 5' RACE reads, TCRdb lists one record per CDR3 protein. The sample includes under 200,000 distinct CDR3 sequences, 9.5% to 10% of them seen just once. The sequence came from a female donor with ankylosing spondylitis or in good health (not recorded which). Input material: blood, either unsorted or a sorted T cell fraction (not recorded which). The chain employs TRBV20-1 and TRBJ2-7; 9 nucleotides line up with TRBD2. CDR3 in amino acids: CSAVAGATYEQYF. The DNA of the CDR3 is TGCAGTGCCGTAGCGGGAGCTACCTACGAGCAGTACTTC.